The 3 T cell receptor beta chains below all came from one sample that was sequenced in a study of blood T cell repertoires in COVID-19. Method: immunoSEQ multiplex PCR; TCRdb's copy keeps in-frame clones and lacks some. The sample carries around 130,000 clones, less than 90% recorded once. Specimen: PBMCs or T cells enriched from blood (not recorded which). These receptor sequences come from a woman aged 45 to 65 who had recovered from COVID-19.

This chain connects TRBV6-5 to TRBJ2-5; D possibly corresponds to TRBD2 (5 bases). This CDR3 contains 11 residues. Trimming left V 9 bases short and J 1 base short, with 6 bases between. Germline assignment: CDR1 MNHEY and CDR2 SVGAGI. CDR3: CASGLQETQYF. In nucleotides, the CDR3 is TGTGCCAGTGGACTCCAAGAGACCCAGTACTTC.

The rearrangement uses TRBV5-1 and TRBJ2-3; 9 bases agree with TRBD1. V was clipped by 1 base and J by 6 bases; unmatched bases: 6. The length of the CDR3 is 15 residues. Per germline, CDR1 SGHRS and CDR2 YFSETQ. The DNA for the CDR3 is TGCGCCAGCAGCTTGCAGGGACAGGGAGGGGATACGCAGTATTTT. It is translated as CASSLQGQGGDTQYF.

The V and J genes are TRBV11-1 and TRBJ2-1; D unresolved. The V end was cut by 8 bases, the J end by 0 bases, with 11 bases between. The germline V gene encodes CDR1 SGHAT and CDR2 FQDESV (reference sequence). The CDR3 has 14 residues. In nucleotides, the CDR3 is TGTGCCAGCCAGACCAGAGGCTCCTACAATGAGCAGTTCTTC. Its translation: CASQTRGSYNEQFF.